Listed below are T cell receptor beta chains from one sample, sequenced in a study of cytomegalovirus exposure and HLA in healthy donors. Profiling relied on immunoSEQ multiplex PCR, and the TCRdb table lists in-frame clones only, not all of them. The table lists approximately 130,000 clones, 75% to 85% of them singletons. Sequenced sample: PBMCs. These receptors were taken from a male donor in good health and CMV-seronegative. Both conserved end residues are part of each CDR3. The D gene is left open where the match is weak. Clone size is given for some rows only: seen once, a few or many times, or a class if the clone is expanded.

J: TRBJ2-7; size: few; D: NA; V: TRBV5-5; CDR3: CASSLMTASYEQYF; DNA: TGTGCCAGCAGCTTGATGACAGCCTCCTACGAGCAGTACTTC
J: TRBJ2-7; size: NA; D: TRBD2; V: TRBV11-2; CDR3: CASSQERGAPYEQYF; DNA: TGTGCCAGCAGTCAAGAGCGGGGGGCCCCCTACGAGCAGTACTTC
J: TRBJ2-1; size: NA; D: NA; V: TRBV7-9; CDR3: CASSLAPGSPGWEQFF; DNA: TGTGCCAGCAGCTTAGCGCCGGGGTCCCCAGGATGGGAGCAGTTCTTC
J: TRBJ2-1; size: NA; D: TRBD2; V: TRBV5-1; CDR3: CASSLDSGGNNEQFF; DNA: TGCGCCAGCAGCTTGGATTCGGGGGGGAACAATGAGCAGTTCTTC
J: TRBJ2-7; size: once; D: NA; V: TRBV6-6; CDR3: CASRFLARAVYEQYF; DNA: TGTGCCAGCAGATTCTTAGCGAGGGCCGTCTACGAGCAGTACTTC
J: TRBJ1-3; size: NA; D: NA; V: TRBV5-8; CDR3: CASSSYFPRENTIYF; DNA: TGTGCCAGCAGCTCGTACTTTCCCCGTGAAAACACCATATATTTT
J: TRBJ1-1; size: NA; D: NA; V: TRBV5-1; CDR3: CASSSNRNTEAFF; DNA: TGCGCCAGCAGCAGTAACAGGAATACTGAAGCTTTCTTT
J: TRBJ2-5; size: NA; D: TRBD1; V: TRBV5-1; CDR3: CASSFWGQGVQETQYF; DNA: TGCGCCAGCAGCTTTTGGGGGCAGGGGGTCCAAGAGACCCAGTACTTC
J: TRBJ1-6; size: NA; D: TRBD1; V: TRBV5-1; CDR3: CASSSTGGSNSPLHF; DNA: TGCGCCAGCAGCTCTACAGGGGGCAGTAATTCACCCCTCCACTTT
J: TRBJ2-7; size: few; D: TRBD2; V: TRBV25-1; CDR3: CASSEGGDQNEQYF; DNA: TGTGCCAGCAGTGAGGGAGGGGATCAGAACGAGCAGTACTTC
J: TRBJ1-5; size: few; D: TRBD1; V: TRBV19; CDR3: CASSLDREYQPQHF; DNA: TGTGCCAGTAGCCTGGACAGGGAGTATCAGCCCCAGCATTTT